Listed below are T cell receptor beta chains from one sample, sequenced in a study of T-cell reconstitution after alpha-beta-depleted transplantation in children. TCRdb reprocessed the PCR reads via MiXCR and lists one record per CDR3 protein. The table lists about 110,000 distinct CDR3 sequences, under 13% of them singletons. Material: PBMCs from the stem cell graft donor, obtained from the stem cell graft. All receptors derive from a human donor who donated a stem cell graft to a child with acute lymphoblastic leukemia. The CDR3 runs from the conserved cysteine through the conserved F or W.

CDR3 protein	J gene	V gene
CASSQDRTLPGAATDTQYF	TRBJ2-3	TRBV4-1
CASSPLFEWTEAFF	TRBJ1-1	TRBV27
CASSLGRASTGELFF	TRBJ2-2	TRBV5-5
CASSEVDRGTETQYF	TRBJ2-5	TRBV10-2
CASSPVQGEGTEAFF	TRBJ1-1	TRBV18
CASSQDLDRTIGLLETQYF	TRBJ2-5	TRBV14
CASTGTGSLYNEQFF	TRBJ2-1	TRBV6-5
CSAHQGAMSEQYF	TRBJ2-7	TRBV20-1
CASTSSGKNYEQYF	TRBJ2-7	TRBV6-2/TRBV6-3
CASSLGTTVRLFF	TRBJ2-2	TRBV7-2
CASRPQGRFYGYTF	TRBJ1-2	TRBV12-3/TRBV12-4
CASSPQRTGSYEQYF	TRBJ2-7	TRBV4-2
CASSYHQGNGYTF	TRBJ1-2	TRBV6-5
CASSFSGRARVETQYF	TRBJ2-5	TRBV5-1
CSANPSAQTRGERNIQYF	TRBJ2-4	TRBV20-1
CASSLGTGGNSPLHF	TRBJ1-6	TRBV11-2
CASSSWTENTEAFF	TRBJ1-1	TRBV5-1
CASSRHQRARYTDTQYF	TRBJ2-3	TRBV6-2/TRBV6-3